This T cell receptor beta chain was sequenced in a study of blood T cells in healthy people across ages (dated by TCRdb to the mid-2010s). In terms of the full investigation: In model experiments, template switching captured roughly one uniquely barcoded TCR beta cDNA molecule for every two T cells. Four age groups were formed from the donors: young (average around 15 years), middle-aged (approximately 41), aged (roughly 58) and long-lived (less than 85). To avoid experimental bias, donors of different ages were randomly spread across the sequencing lanes. Two additional independent replicas of 1 million unique cDNA reads from the same blood draw were analyzed for two donors (one aged 18 to 30 and one aged 80 or older). To track age-related changes in TCR beta repertoire diversity, the study relied on deep sequencing normalized with unique cDNA molecular identifiers.

At the junction V is shortened by 6 bases and J by 3 bases; bases outside the gene matches: 2. The CDR3 starts with the cysteine, ends with the phenylalanine, and has 14 residues. Only the CDR3 part of the read is kept: 42 bases, read in frame from the first base. The germline V gene gives CDR1 as ENHRY and CDR2 as SYGVKD. Beyond this particular receptor, the publication reports: Conclusive comparison of naive and antigen-experienced compartments was prevented by the profiling of bulk unsorted PBMCs. Estimates of total diversity based on one million sequenced T cells were considered lower bounds and underestimates. Because the CMV infection status of the donors was unknown, age-related changes in expanded clonotypes may potentially have been confounded. Compared with the aged group, more naive CD4+ T cells, fewer expanded clones and increased TCR diversity were shown by the long-lived group, suggesting age selection. Observed TCR beta diversity per million T cells fell roughly linearly with age, and a significant reduction was already apparent by age roughly 41. A strong correlation was found between observed TCR beta diversity and the percentage of naive T cells measured by flow cytometry.

The library came from 5' RACE. TCRdb records Illumina HiSeq 2500 as the sequencer. The second PCR ran for about 6 to 11 cycles and used a J-beta primer mix along with a sample-barcoded 5' primer. A unique molecular identifier was introduced onto each TCR beta cDNA molecule by a template-switch 5' adaptor carrying 12 random nucleotides. At least 3 million CDR3-containing paired-end reads were obtained from each sample. First-strand cDNA synthesis was performed from all RNA using the Mint cDNA synthesis kit, with priming by a TRBC-specific oligonucleotide. After uracil-DNA glycosylase treatment, a first 18-cycle PCR used universal primers M1SS and BC2_uni_R on all cDNA. The original pipeline was this. For normalization, 1 million high-quality reads, each with a distinct molecular identifier, were randomly selected from each sample. Instead of being binned into consensus sequences, reads with shared molecular identifiers were discarded. MiTCR, set to a Q25 quality threshold and the strictest error-elimination algorithm, was used for CDR3 identification, clonotype clustering and error correction. A nonparametric unseen species model using Euler transformation provided a lower-bound estimate of total TCR beta diversity. TCRdb trimmed public reads at Q25 via fastp, called clones via MiXCR and kept in-frame beta chains. Here each entry gathers all rows of one CDR3 protein and keeps the most common genes and DNA. The V and J calls were not made by the authors but by TCRdb's processing. The sample table shows 850,000 to 1,000,000 distinct CDR3 sequences, and 45% to 60% are seen once. The ten largest clones add up to over 20% of the sample.

Donors were approximately 42 systemically healthy Caucasian individuals from Russia aged roughly 6 to 95 years. Roughly 11 milliliters of peripheral blood were drawn from each donor into EDTA-treated Vacutainer tubes. Ficoll-Paque density-gradient centrifugation was used to isolate PBMCs, with at least 7 million obtained per sample. Trizol reagent was used to extract total RNA from PBMCs, with at least 6 micrograms per sample. Naive CD45RAhigh/CD27high T cell percentages were measured by flow cytometry on a PBMC aliquot from every donor. Comment on this clonotype: Its recognized antigen is unknown. Per-base quality was not reported, and no clone a single base away is much larger than it.

Sequenced input: blood. The rearrangement joined TRBV10-3 to TRBJ2-1; 10 bases in the junction line up with TRBD2. The source of this sequence is a woman between 55 and 75 years old in good health. The CDR3 protein sequence reads: CAISGLADYNEQFF. The DNA sequence is TGTGCCATCAGCGGACTAGCGGACTACAATGAGCAGTTCTTC.